One and the same sample provided the 15 T cell receptor beta chains below, sequenced in a study of cytomegalovirus exposure and HLA in healthy donors. Vbeta (60) and Jbeta (13) primers were used in the PCR. Sequencing used immunoSEQ multiplex PCR; TCRdb keeps in-frame clones, though not all of them. The data contain about 130,000 clones, over 75% of them singletons. Material for sequencing was PBMCs. The source of these receptors is a man in his fifties in good health and CMV-seronegative.

The chain is built from TRBV27 and TRBJ2-1; 8 bases align to TRBD2. V lost 6 bases and J lost 3; bases outside the gene matches: 13. The CDR3 is 17 amino acids. Germline CDR1 and CDR2: MNHEY and SMNVEV (reference sequence). The CDR3 DNA sequence: TGTGCCAGCAGCCCGTTCAGCCAGCGGGAGAACTACAATGAGCAGTTCTTC. As protein: CASSPFSQRENYNEQFF.

This chain connects TRBV10-3 to TRBJ2-1, with a weak D call TRBD2 (6 bases). The germline CDR1 and CDR2 sequences are ENHRY and SYGVKD. Deletions cut 9 bases from V and 5 bases from J, with 11 bases between. The CDR3 consists of 12 residues. The CDR3 bases are TGTGCCATAGGGGACTGGGACAATGAGCAGTTCTTC. This sequence encodes CAIGDWDNEQFF.

The gene calls are TRBV30 and TRBJ2-7, with 11 positions matching TRBD2. This CDR3 has 15 amino acids. The germline V gene has CDR1 GTSNPN and CDR2 SVGIG (reference sequence). The J segment lost 2 bases and the V segment lost 2 bases, leaving 5 bases of the junction unmatched. CDR3 loop: CAWSKTLAGAYEQYF. The CDR3, as DNA: TGTGCCTGGAGTAAGACACTAGCGGGAGCCTACGAGCAGTACTTC.

CDR3 DNA: TGTGCCAGCTCACCCACAGGGGCCAAGGGGCAGCCCCAGCATTTT. This translates into CASSPTGAKGQPQHF. The J gene is TRBJ1-5, the V gene TRBV18; the match to TRBD1 covers 7 bases. Germline lookup yields CDR1 KGHSH and CDR2 LQKENI. This CDR3 contains 15 residues. J lost 7 bases, V lost 3 bases, and 9 bases had no gene match. Full variable domain (missing parts from reference TRBV18 and TRBJ1-5): NAGVMQNPRHLVRRRGQEARLRCSPMKGHSHVYWYRQLPEEGLKFMVYLQKENIIDESGMPKERFSAEFPKEGPSILRIQQVVRGDSAAYFCASSPTGAKGQPQHFGDGTRLSIL.

About this clone itself: The junction shows a germline mismatch at one end, possibly a read error. V and J are TRBV30 and TRBJ2-3, with 7 bases aligning to TRBD1. The CDR3 length is 15 residues. Per the germline V gene, CDR1 is GTSNPN and CDR2 is SVGIG (reference sequence). CDR3 loop: CALSVLYRGTDTQYF. The DNA of the CDR3 is TGTGCCTTGAGTGTACTTTACAGGGGTACAGATACGCAGTATTTT.

This clone was seen a single time. The chain combines TRBV10-3 with TRBJ1-2, with 7 positions matching TRBD1. CDR1 ENHRY and CDR2 SYGVKD come from the germline V gene. This CDR3 comprises 16 residues. V shed 2 bases, J shed 3 bases, and the junction held 9 bases outside the gene matches. CDR3 in DNA: TGTGCCATCAGTGAGCGGGGGACAGCTTCTCACTATGGCTACACCTTC. Translating gives CAISERGTASHYGYTF.

The count of this clone is one. This chain connects TRBV10-3 to TRBJ2-7; 16 bases fit TRBD2. The CDR3 extends over 17 amino acids. V was pared by 5 bases and J by 0 bases, with 4 bases of the junction left unmatched. Germline V CDR1 and CDR2: ENHRY, SYGVKD. CDR3 in amino acids: CAISSGTSGRASYEQYF. The CDR3 DNA is TGTGCCATCAGTAGCGGGACTAGCGGGAGGGCCTCCTACGAGCAGTACTTC.

This rearrangement joins TRBV7-2 to TRBJ2-7; 13 nucleotides match TRBD2. This CDR3 comprises 15 residues. CDR1 is SGHTA, CDR2 FQGNSA, per germline. V shed 4 bases, J shed 7 bases, and the junction held 7 bases outside the gene matches. CDR3: CASSSRTSGSLEQYF. The CDR3 DNA reads TGTGCCAGCAGCTCCCGGACTAGCGGGAGCCTAGAGCAGTACTTC.

This chain joins TRBV7-8 and TRBJ2-2, with D tentatively TRBD1 (5 bases). Germline V CDR1 and CDR2: SGHVS, FQNEAQ. The CDR3 contains 14 residues. Deletions cut 5 bases from V and 1 base from J, with 8 bases between. CDR3 DNA sequence: TGTGCCAGCAGCCAGACAGTGAACACCGGGGAGCTGTTTTTT. Amino acids: CASSQTVNTGELFF. The full variable domain, rest sourced from reference TRBV7-8 and TRBJ2-2, is GAGVSQSPRYKVAKRGQDVALRCDPISGHVSLFWYQQALGQGPEFLTYFQNEAQLDKSGLPSDRFFAERPEGSVSTLKIQRTQQEDSAVYLCASSQTVNTGELFFGEGSRLTVL.

The chain links TRBV28 to TRBJ2-7, with TRBD1 identical over 7 bases. The CDR3 spans 15 residues. The germline gives CDR1 MDHEN, CDR2 SYDVKM. Trimming took 7 bases from V and 0 from J; bases not matched to a gene: 9. CDR3 residues: CASTPLDRVSYEQYF. The CDR3, as DNA: TGTGCCAGCACCCCTCTAGACAGGGTCTCCTACGAGCAGTACTTC.

The chain recombines TRBV5-1 with TRBJ2-3, with D possibly being TRBD2 (6 bases). The V gene's germline CDR1 is SGHRS and CDR2 YFSETQ. The CDR3 has 16 amino acids. Trimming took off 4 bases at V and 0 bases at J, with 15 bases between the two ends. The CDR3 DNA is TGCGCCAGCAGCGCCTCTAGCGCGACTAGCACAGATACGCAGTATTTT. Its translation: CASSASSATSTDTQYF.

The rearrangement uses TRBV10-2 and TRBJ2-1; D may be TRBD2 (5 bases). Deletions cut 6 bases from V and 5 bases from J, with 17 bases between. The CDR3 is made up of 15 amino acids. Germline loops: CDR1 WSHSY, CDR2 SAAADI. CDR3 residues: CASRSGRAEDNEQFF. The CDR3 DNA reads TGCGCCAGCAGGAGTGGGCGAGCGGAGGACAATGAGCAGTTCTTC.

V gene TRBV7-8 combines with J gene TRBJ2-3; no firm D call. This CDR3 comprises 16 residues. V shed 5 bases and J shed 6 bases, with 21 bases lying between them. Germline assignment: CDR1 SGHVS and CDR2 FQNEAQ. CDR3 nucleotides: TGTGCCAGCAGCGAACCTCGGCGGTTCGGTCGGGATACGCAGTATTTT. Protein product: CASSEPRRFGRDTQYF.

The gene calls are TRBV28 and TRBJ1-2, with a possible D match to TRBD1 (5 bases). The V gene's germline CDR1 is MDHEN and CDR2 SYDVKM. Deletions cut 7 bases from V and 5 bases from J, with 14 bases between. The CDR3 loop spans 13 amino acids. CDR3 region: CASTPQEGYGYTF. CDR3 bases: TGTGCCAGCACCCCCCAGGAGGGGTATGGCTACACCTTC.

The chain has TRBV6-6 and TRBJ2-5; 10 nucleotides line up with TRBD2. J lost 5 bases, V lost 5 bases, and 5 bases had no gene match. The CDR3 length is 14 residues. Germline CDR1 MNHNY, CDR2 SVGAGI (reference sequence). Here the CDR3 reads CASSVAGGRETQYF. In DNA, the CDR3 is TGTGCCAGCAGTGTAGCGGGAGGTCGGGAGACCCAGTACTTC.